A single sample gave rise to the 4 T cell receptor beta chains below, sequenced in a study of cytomegalovirus exposure and HLA in healthy donors. A multiplex PCR was run with 60 Vbeta primers and 13 Jbeta primers. Sequencing used immunoSEQ multiplex PCR; TCRdb keeps in-frame clones, though not all of them. Of some 91,000 clones in the sample, over 75% were seen once. The sample taken for sequencing was PBMCs. The receptors derive from a man aged 40-55 years in good health and CMV-seronegative.

V gene TRBV29-1 combines with J gene TRBJ2-2; no reliable D call. V lost 3 bases to trimming and J lost 2 bases, with 10 bases between them. CDR1 SQVTM and CDR2 ANQGSEA come from the germline V gene. The CDR3 consists of 14 residues. In DNA, the CDR3 is TGCAGCGTTGAGCGGCAGAAAAACACCGGGGAGCTGTTTTTT. This encodes CSVERQKNTGELFF.

The genes are TRBV7-9 and TRBJ2-1, with D hard to call. Per germline, CDR1 SEHNR and CDR2 FQNEAQ (reference sequence). The V end was cut by 0 bases, the J end by 6 bases, with 12 bases between. The CDR3 runs to 15 residues. This chain's CDR3 is CASSLASLVGNEQFF. In nucleotides, the CDR3 is TGTGCCAGCAGCTTAGCGAGCCTAGTGGGCAATGAGCAGTTCTTC.

This chain connects TRBV5-5 to TRBJ1-1; D remains unclear. Trimming removed 4 bases from V and 1 base from J, with 20 bases in between. Germline CDR1 reads SGHKS; CDR2 reads YYEKEE (reference sequence). The CDR3 is made up of 17 amino acids. The CDR3 coding sequence is TGTGCCAGCAGCGAGTCGGGGTGGCTGGGAGCGAACACTGAAGCTTTCTTT. It yields the protein CASSESGWLGANTEAFF.

This rearrangement joins TRBV25-1 to TRBJ1-4; TRBD1 is a possible D gene (5 bases). CDR3 size: 15 residues. The germline gives CDR1 MGHDK, CDR2 SYGVNS. V gave up 4 bases and J gave up 7 bases, with 16 bases separating them. The CDR3 spells CASSVPGPGGEKLFF. Here the CDR3 DNA reads TGTGCCAGCAGTGTACCAGGACCCGGGGGTGAAAAACTGTTTTTT.